This is a list of T cell receptor beta chains from one sample in a study of T cell repertoires in cytomegalovirus infection. TCRdb reanalysed the reads using MiXCR and keeps one entry per CDR3 protein. This sample has about 310,000 distinct CDR3 sequences, with about 9.2% found just once. Sequences were obtained from PBMCs. The receptors here all came from a human donor in good health (CMV status not recorded). Some clones in this sample may be carry-over from other donors' samples. CDR3s include the opening cysteine and the closing phenylalanine or tryptophan. The D gene is left open where the match is weak. Only part of the rows carry a size: once, few, many, or a class if the clone is expanded.

d_call,j_call,clone_size,v_call,cdr3_aa,cdr3_nt
TRBD1,TRBJ2-3,many,TRBV7-9,CASSLVGQRTDTQYF,TGTGCCAGCAGCTTAGTGGGACAGCGCACAGATACGCAGTATTTT
-,TRBJ2-4,many,TRBV28,CASSSPVLLAKNIQYF,TGTGCCAGCAGTTCGCCAGTATTACTAGCCAAAAACATTCAGTACTTC
TRBD2,TRBJ2-7,many,TRBV6-2/TRBV6-3,CASSYLPTGGEQYF,TGTGCCAGCAGTTACTTACCTACGGGGGGCGAGCAGTACTTC
-,TRBJ2-1,many,TRBV7-2,CASSIRGGDEQFF,TGTGCCAGCAGCATCCGGGGTGGAGATGAGCAGTTCTTC
-,TRBJ2-5,many,TRBV11-2,CASSLMQETQYF,TGTGCCAGCAGCTTGATGCAAGAGACCCAGTACTTC
TRBD1,TRBJ1-1,many,TRBV12-3/TRBV12-4,CASSLATGMNTEAFF,TGTGCCAGCAGTTTAGCGACAGGGATGAACACTGAAGCTTTCTTT
-,TRBJ1-4,-,TRBV29-1,CSARVNEKLFF,TGCAGCGCCCGAGTGAATGAAAAACTGTTTTTT
-,TRBJ2-7,many,TRBV6-1,CASRGRGRTYEQYF,TGTGCCAGCAGGGGGCGGGGACGCACCTACGAGCAGTACTTC
-,TRBJ1-1,many,TRBV19,CASSRSGSEAFF,TGTGCCAGTAGTAGATCCGGGTCTGAAGCTTTCTTT
-,TRBJ1-2,many,TRBV7-2,CASSLGGRLSGYTF,TGTGCCAGCAGCTTAGGGGGTCGACTATCGGGCTACACCTTC
-,TRBJ2-6,few,TRBV5-4,CASNLGGSGANVLTF,TGTGCCAGCAACCTGGGGGGCTCTGGGGCCAACGTCCTGACTTTC